This T cell receptor (beta chain) was observed in a study of beta chain features in type 1 diabetes. The study's findings and limits: Within the patient group, naive, central memory and Treg TCRB repertoires appeared more similar to each other than within healthy donors. cDNA sequencing could over-represent cells with high TCR expression. There were fewer insertions and more deletions at the VDJ junctions of type 1 diabetes patients. All four CD4+ subsets from Type 1 diabetes patients carried moderately but significantly shorter TCRB CDR3s.

The sequenced template was cDNA made from the entire isolated RNA. TCRdb keeps only in-frame clones here, not all; method: immunoSEQ multiplex PCR. Among over 200,000 clones listed, 9.5% to 13% were seen once. With respect to this clone: Its antigen is not identified.

The CDR3 spans 14 residues. Per the germline V gene, CDR1 is MNHNS and CDR2 is SASEGT. V lost 3 bases, J lost 7 bases, and 15 bases lay in between. Sequencing was carried out using naive CD4+ T cells from blood. The chain combines TRBV6-1 with TRBJ1-1; possible D gene TRBD1, 6 bases. The TCR originated in a man younger than 40 with type 1 diabetes. The CDR3 sequence: CASSDLQGFGEAFF. The CDR3 nucleotides read TGTGCCAGCAGTGACCTACAGGGATTCGGTGAAGCTTTCTTT.